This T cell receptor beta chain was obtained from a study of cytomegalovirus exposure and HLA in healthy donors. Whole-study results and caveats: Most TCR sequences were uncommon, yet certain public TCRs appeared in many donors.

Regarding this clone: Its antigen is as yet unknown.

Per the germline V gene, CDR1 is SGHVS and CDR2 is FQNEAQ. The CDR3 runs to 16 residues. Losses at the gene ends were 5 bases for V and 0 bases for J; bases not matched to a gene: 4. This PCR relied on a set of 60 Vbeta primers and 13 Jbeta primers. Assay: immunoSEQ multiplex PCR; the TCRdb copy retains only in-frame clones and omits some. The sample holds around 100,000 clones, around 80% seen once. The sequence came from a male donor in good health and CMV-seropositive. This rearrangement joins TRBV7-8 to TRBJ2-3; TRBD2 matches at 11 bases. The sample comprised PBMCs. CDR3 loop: CASSKGLAASTDTQYF. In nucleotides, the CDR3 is TGTGCCAGCAGCAAGGGACTAGCGGCAAGCACAGATACGCAGTATTTT.